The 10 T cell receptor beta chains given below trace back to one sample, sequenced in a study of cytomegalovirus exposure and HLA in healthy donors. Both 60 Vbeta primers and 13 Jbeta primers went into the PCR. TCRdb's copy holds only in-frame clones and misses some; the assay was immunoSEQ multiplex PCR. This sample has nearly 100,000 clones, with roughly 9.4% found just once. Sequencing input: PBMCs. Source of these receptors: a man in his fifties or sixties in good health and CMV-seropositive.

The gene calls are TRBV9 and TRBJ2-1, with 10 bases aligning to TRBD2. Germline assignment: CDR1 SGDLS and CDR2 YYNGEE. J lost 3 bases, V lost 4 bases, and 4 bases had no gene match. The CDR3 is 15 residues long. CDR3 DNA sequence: TGTGCCAGCAGCACAACTAGCGGGGTCTACAATGAGCAGTTCTTC. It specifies CASSTTSGVYNEQFF. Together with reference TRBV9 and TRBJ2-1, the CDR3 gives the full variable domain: DSGVTQTPKHLITATGQRVTLRCSPRSGDLSVYWYQQSLDQGLQFLIQYYNGEERAKGNILERFSAQQFPDLHSELNLSSLELGDSALYFCASSTTSGVYNEQFFGPGTRLTVL.

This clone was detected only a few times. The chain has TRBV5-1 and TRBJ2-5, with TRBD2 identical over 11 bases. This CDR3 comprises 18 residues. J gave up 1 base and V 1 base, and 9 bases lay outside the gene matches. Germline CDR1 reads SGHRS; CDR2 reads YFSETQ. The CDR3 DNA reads TGCGCCAGCAGCTTGTTTGGGACTAGCGGAGGGGGCCAAGAGACCCAGTACTTC. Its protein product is CASSLFGTSGGGQETQYF. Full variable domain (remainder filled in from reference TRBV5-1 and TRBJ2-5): KAGVTQTPRYLIKTRGQQVTLSCSPISGHRSVSWYQQTPGQGLQFLFEYFSETQRNKGNFPGRFSGRQFSNSRSEMNVSTLELGDSALYLCASSLFGTSGGGQETQYFGPGTRLLVL.

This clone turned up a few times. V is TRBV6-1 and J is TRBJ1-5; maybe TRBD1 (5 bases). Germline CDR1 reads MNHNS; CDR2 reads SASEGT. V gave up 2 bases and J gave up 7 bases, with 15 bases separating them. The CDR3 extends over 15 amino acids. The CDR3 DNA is TGTGCCAGCAGTGAAAGGGTGCAGGGAAGGCAGCCCCAGCATTTT. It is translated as CASSERVQGRQPQHF.

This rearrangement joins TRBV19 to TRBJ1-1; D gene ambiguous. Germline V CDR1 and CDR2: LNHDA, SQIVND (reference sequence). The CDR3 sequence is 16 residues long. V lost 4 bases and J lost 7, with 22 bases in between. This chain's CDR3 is CASSTAGEAGRGEAFF. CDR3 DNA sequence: TGTGCCAGTAGTACCGCCGGGGAGGCTGGACGGGGTGAAGCTTTCTTT. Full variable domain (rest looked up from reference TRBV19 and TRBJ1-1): DGGITQSPKYLFRKEGQNVTLSCEQNLNHDAMYWYRQDPGQGLRLIYYSQIVNDFQKGDIAEGYSVSREKKESFPLTVTSAQKNPTAFYLCASSTAGEAGRGEAFFGQGTRLTVV.

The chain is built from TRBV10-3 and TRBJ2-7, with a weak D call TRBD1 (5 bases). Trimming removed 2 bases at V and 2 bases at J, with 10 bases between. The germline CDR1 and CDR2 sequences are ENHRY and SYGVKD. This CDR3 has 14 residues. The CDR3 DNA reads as TGTGCCATCAGTGAGGATAGGGGCCCCTACGAGCAGTACTTC. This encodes CAISEDRGPYEQYF.

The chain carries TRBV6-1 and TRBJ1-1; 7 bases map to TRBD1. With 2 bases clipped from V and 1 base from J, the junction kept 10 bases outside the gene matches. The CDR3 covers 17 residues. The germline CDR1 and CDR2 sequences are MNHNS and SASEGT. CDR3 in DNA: TGTGCCAGCAGTGAACCTTACCGACAGGGTCGGAACACTGAAGCTTTCTTT. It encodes CASSEPYRQGRNTEAFF.

For the CDR3, the DNA is TGTGCCAGTAGTACCAGACACGGAGGTGACTATGGCTACACCTTC. This gives the protein CASSTRHGGDYGYTF. This chain links TRBV19 with TRBJ1-2; no reliable D call. CDR1 LNHDA and CDR2 SQIVND come from the germline V gene (reference sequence). This CDR3 spans 15 amino acids. V was shortened by 4 bases and J by 3 bases, with 15 bases between the two germline ends.

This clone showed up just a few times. This chain's CDR3 is CASSLAISGEQYF. CDR3 coding DNA: TGCGCCAGCAGCTTGGCGATCTCCGGCGAGCAGTACTTC. V is TRBV5-1 and J is TRBJ2-7; D is undetermined. This CDR3 region has 13 residues. Trimming removed 0 bases from V and 6 bases from J, with 10 bases in between. CDR1 SGHRS and CDR2 YFSETQ come from the germline V gene.

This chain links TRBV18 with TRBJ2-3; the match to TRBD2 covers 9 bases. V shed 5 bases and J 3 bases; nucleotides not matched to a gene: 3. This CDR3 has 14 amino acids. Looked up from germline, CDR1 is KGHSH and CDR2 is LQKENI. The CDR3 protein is CASSLAGATDTQYF. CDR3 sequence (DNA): TGTGCCAGCTCATTAGCGGGAGCAACAGATACGCAGTATTTT.

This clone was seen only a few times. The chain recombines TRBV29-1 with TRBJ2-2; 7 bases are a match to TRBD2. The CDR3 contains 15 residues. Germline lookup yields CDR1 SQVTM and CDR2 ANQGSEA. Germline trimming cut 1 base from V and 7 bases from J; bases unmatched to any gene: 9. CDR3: CSVEGGGSGFGELFF. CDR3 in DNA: TGCAGCGTTGAAGGTGGGGGTAGCGGGTTCGGGGAGCTGTTTTTT.